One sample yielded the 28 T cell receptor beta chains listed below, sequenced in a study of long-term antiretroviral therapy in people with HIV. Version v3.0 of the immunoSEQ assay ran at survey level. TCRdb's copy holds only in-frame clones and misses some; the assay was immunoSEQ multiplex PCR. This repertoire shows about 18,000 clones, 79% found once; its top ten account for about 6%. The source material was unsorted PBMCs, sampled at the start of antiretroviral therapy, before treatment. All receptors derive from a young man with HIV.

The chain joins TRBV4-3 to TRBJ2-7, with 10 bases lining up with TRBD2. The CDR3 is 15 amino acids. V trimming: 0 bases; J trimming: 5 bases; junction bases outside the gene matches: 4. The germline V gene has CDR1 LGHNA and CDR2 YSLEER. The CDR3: CASSQDYTSGDEQYF. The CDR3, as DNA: TGCGCCAGCAGCCAAGATTATACTAGCGGGGACGAGCAGTACTTC.

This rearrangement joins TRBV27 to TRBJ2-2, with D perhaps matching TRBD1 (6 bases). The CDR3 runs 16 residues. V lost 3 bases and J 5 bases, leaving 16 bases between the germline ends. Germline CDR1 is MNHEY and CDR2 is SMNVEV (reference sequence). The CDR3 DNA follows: TGTGCCAGCAGTTTCTACAGGGATGGTCGGACCGGGGAGCTGTTTTTT. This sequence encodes CASSFYRDGRTGELFF.

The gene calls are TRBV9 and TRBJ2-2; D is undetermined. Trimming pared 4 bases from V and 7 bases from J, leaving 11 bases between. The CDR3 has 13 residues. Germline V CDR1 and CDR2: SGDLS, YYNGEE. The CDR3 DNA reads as TGTGCCAGCAGCACACTTCGGAGCGGGGAGCTGTTTTTT. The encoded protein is CASSTLRSGELFF.

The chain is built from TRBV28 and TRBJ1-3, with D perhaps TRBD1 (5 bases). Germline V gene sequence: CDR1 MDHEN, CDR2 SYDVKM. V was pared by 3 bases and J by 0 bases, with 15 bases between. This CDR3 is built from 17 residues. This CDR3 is CASSLPGLLSSGNTIYF. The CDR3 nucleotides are TGTGCCAGCAGTTTGCCGGGACTCCTGAGCTCTGGAAACACCATATATTTT.

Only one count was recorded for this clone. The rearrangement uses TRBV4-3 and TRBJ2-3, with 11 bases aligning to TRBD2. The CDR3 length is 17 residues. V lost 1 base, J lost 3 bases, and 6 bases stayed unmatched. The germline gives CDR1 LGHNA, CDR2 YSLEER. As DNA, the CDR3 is TGCGCCAGCAGCCAAGGCCCTAGCGGGAGGATGACAGATACGCAGTATTTT. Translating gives CASSQGPSGRMTDTQYF.

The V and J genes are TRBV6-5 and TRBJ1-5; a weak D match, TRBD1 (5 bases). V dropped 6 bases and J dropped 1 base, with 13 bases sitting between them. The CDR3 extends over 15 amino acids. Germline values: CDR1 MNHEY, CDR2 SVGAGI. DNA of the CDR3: TGTGCCAGCAGAAGACAGAGGGGAAGCAATCAGCCCCAGCATTTT. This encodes CASRRQRGSNQPQHF.

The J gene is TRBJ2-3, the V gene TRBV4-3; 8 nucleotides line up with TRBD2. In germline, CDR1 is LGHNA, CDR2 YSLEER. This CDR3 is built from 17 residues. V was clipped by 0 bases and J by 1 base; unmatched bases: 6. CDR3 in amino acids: CASSQDLLLAGTDTQYF. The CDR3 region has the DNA TGCGCCAGCAGCCAAGATCTTTTACTAGCGGGCACAGATACGCAGTATTTT.

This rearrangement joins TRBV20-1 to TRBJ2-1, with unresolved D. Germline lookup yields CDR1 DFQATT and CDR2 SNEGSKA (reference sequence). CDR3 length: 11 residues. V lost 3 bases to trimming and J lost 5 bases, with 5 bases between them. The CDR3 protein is CSASGDNEQFF. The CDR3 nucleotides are TGCAGTGCTAGTGGAGACAATGAGCAGTTCTTC.

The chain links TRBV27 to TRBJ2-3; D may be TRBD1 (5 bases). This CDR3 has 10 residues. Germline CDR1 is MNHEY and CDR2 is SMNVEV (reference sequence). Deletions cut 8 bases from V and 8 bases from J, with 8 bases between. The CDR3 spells CASAQGTQYF. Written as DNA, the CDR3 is TGTGCCAGCGCCCAGGGTACGCAGTATTTT.

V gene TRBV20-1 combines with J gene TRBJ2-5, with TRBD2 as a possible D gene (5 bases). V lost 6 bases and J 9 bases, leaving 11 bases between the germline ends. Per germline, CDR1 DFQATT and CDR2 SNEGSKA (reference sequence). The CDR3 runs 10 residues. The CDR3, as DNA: TGCAGTGCCCGCAAGGAGGCCCAGTACTTC. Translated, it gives CSARKEAQYF.

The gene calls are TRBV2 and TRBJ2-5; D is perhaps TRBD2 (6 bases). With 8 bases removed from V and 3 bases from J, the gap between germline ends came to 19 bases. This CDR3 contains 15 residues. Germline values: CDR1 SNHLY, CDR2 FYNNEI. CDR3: CASRQRGGPEETQYF. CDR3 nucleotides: TGTGCCAGCCGGCAGAGGGGAGGACCCGAAGAGACCCAGTACTTC.

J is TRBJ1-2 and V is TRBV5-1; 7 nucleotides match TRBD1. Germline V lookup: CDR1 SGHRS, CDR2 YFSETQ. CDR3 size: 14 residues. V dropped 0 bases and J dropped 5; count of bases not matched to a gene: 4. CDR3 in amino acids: CASSLGQGGYGYTF. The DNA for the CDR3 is TGCGCCAGCAGCTTGGGACAGGGAGGGTATGGCTACACCTTC.

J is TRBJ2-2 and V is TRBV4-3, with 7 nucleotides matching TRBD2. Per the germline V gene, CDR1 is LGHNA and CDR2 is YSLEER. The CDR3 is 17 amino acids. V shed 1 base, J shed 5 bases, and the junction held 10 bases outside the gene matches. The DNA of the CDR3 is TGCGCCAGCAGCCAAGGGGGGGTTGCGGGAGAAACCGGGGAGCTGTTTTTT. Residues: CASSQGGVAGETGELFF.

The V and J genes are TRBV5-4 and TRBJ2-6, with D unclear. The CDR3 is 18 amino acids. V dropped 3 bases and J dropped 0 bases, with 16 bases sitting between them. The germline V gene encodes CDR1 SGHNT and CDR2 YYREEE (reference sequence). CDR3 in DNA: TGTGCCAGCAGCTACGCCATCGGACCCAGCTCTGGGGCCAACGTCCTGACTTTC. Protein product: CASSYAIGPSSGANVLTF.

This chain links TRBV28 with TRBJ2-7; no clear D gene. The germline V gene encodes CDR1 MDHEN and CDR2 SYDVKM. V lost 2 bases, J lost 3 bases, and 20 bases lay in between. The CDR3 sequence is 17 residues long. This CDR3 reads CASSLELWRQAYYEQYF. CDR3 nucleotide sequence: TGTGCCAGCAGTTTAGAGTTGTGGAGACAAGCTTACTACGAGCAGTACTTC.

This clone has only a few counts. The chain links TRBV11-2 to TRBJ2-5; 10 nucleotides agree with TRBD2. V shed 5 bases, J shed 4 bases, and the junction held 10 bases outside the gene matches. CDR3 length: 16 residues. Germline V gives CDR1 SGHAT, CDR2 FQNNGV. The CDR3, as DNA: TGTGCCAGCAGCCCCCGGGATAGCGGGGGGACAGAGACCCAGTACTTC. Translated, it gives CASSPRDSGGTETQYF.

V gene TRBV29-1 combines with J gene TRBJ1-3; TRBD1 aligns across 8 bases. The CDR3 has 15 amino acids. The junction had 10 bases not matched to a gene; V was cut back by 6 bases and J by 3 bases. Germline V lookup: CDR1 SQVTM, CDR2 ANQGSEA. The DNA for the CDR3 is TGCAGCGTAATTTCTGGACAGGGTTATGGAAACACCATATATTTT. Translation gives CSVISGQGYGNTIYF.

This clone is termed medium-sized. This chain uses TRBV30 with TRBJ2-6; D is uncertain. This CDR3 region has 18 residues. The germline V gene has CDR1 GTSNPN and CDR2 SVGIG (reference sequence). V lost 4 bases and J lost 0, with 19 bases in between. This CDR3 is CAWTPPAASFSGANVLTF. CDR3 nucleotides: TGTGCCTGGACCCCCCCGGCAGCATCTTTCTCTGGGGCCAACGTCCTGACTTTC.

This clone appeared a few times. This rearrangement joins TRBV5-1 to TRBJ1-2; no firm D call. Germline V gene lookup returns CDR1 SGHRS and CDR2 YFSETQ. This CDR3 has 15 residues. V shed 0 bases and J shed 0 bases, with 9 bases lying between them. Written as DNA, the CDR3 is TGCGCCAGCAGCTTGGGTAGTTATACTAACTATGGCTACACCTTC. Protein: CASSLGSYTNYGYTF. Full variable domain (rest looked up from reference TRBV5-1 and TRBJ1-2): KAGVTQTPRYLIKTRGQQVTLSCSPISGHRSVSWYQQTPGQGLQFLFEYFSETQRNKGNFPGRFSGRQFSNSRSEMNVSTLELGDSALYLCASSLGSYTNYGYTFGSGTRLTVV.

The CDR3 loop is CASSLASAYGYTF. The CDR3 nucleotides are TGTGCCAGCAGCTTAGCGTCAGCCTATGGCTACACCTTC. This chain connects TRBV7-9 to TRBJ1-2; no reliable D call. Trimming left V 0 bases short and J 4 bases short, with 6 bases between. The CDR3 consists of 13 residues. Germline V CDR1 and CDR2: SEHNR, FQNEAQ (reference sequence).

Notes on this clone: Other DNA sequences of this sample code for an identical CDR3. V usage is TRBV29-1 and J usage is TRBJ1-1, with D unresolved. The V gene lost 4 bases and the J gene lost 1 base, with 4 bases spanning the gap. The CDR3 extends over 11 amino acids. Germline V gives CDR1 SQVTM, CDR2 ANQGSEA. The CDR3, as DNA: TGCAGCGTTGTTACGAACACTGAAGCTTTCTTT. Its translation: CSVVTNTEAFF.

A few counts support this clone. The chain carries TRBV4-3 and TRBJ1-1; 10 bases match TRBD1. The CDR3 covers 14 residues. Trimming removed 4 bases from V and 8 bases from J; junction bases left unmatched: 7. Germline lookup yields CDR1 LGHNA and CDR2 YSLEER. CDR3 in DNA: TGCGCCAGCAGCCTAAGACAGGGGGCCCGGGAAGCTTTCTTT. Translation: CASSLRQGAREAFF.

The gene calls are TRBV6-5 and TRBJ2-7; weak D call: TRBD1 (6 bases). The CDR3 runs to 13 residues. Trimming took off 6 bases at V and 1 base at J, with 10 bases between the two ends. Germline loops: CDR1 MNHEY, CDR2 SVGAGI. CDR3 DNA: TGTGCCAGCAGGAACAGGGAATCCTACGAGCAGTACTTC. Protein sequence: CASRNRESYEQYF.

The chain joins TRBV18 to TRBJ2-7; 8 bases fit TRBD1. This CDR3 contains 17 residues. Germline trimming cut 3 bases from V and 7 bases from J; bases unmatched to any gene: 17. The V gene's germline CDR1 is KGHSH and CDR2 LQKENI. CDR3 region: CASSPNDRGVLHLEQYF. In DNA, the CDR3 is TGTGCCAGCTCACCGAATGACAGGGGCGTCCTTCATTTGGAGCAGTACTTC.

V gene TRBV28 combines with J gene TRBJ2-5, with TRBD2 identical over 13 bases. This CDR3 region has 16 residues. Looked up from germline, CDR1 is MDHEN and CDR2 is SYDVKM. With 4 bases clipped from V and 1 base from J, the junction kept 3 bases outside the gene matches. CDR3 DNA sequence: TGTGCCAGCAGTTCCCGGACTAGCGGGAGCCAAGAGACCCAGTACTTC. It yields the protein CASSSRTSGSQETQYF.

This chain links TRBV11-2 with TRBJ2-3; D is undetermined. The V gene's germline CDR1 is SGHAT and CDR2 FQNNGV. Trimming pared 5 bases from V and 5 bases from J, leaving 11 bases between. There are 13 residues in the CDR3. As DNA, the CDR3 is TGTGCCAGCAGCCCAGAAGCGAAAGATACGCAGTATTTT. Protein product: CASSPEAKDTQYF.

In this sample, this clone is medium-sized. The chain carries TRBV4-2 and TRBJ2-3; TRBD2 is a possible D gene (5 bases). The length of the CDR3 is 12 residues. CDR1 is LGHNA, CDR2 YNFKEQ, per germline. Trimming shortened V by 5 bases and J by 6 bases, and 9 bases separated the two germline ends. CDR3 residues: CASSYGEDTQYF. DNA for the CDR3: TGTGCCAGCAGCTACGGGGAGGATACGCAGTATTTT.

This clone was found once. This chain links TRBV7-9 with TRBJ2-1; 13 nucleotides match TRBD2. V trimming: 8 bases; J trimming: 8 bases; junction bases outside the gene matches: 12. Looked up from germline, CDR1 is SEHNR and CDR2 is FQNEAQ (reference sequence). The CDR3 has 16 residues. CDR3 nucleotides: TGTGCCAGCCCAGGACTAGCGGGAGCGAGTTGGGATGAGCAGTTCTTC. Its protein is CASPGLAGASWDEQFF.